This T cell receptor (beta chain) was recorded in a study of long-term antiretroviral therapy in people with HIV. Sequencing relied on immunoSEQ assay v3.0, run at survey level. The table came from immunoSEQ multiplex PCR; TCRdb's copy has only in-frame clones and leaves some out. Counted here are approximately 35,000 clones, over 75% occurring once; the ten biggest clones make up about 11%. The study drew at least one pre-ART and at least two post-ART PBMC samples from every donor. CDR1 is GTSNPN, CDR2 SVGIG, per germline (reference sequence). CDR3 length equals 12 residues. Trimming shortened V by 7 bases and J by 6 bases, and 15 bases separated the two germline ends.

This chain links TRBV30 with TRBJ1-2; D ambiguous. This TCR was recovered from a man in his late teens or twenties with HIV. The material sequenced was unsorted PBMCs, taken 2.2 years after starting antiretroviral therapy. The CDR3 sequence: CASPARKNGYTF. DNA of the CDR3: TGTGCCTCCCCCGCCCGCAAGAATGGCTACACCTTC.